Reported below is one T cell receptor beta chain. Its antigen remains unidentified. Within one base of it there is no much larger clone, and no base qualities were kept. Collaborating institutions collected whole blood in K2EDTA tubes following their own protocols. For TCRbeta analysis, collaborators shipped samples as frozen whole blood, isolated PBMCs, or DNA extracted from either of those sample types. TCRbeta CDR3 regions were amplified from genomic DNA by means of the immunoSEQ Assay, a bias-controlled multiplex PCR. As for the authors' bioinformatics: Nucleated cell counts per sample were estimated from amplification of reference gene primers within the assay. To quantify the absolute abundance of each unique TCRbeta CDR3 rearrangement, sequence reads were collapsed and filtered. Productive Simpson clonality was computed per sample as the square root of Simpson's diversity index over productive rearrangements. TCRdb obtained this table from immuneACCESS and retained in-frame rearrangements with V and J assigned. These tables miss some clones; where compared with another copy, unresolved V genes account for less than half of the shortfall, and the remainder is unexplained. The D gene and trimming were derived from the DNA, and the V and J assignments and clone size from that table. This sample has around 100,000 clones in its table, and about 87% of those were observed once. The ten largest clones take up 11% of the sample.

This entry comes from a study of blood T cell repertoires in COVID-19 (dated by TCRdb to 2020 to 2021). General notes on the study: Samples covering the acute and convalescent phases of COVID-19 were provided by collaborators in the United States, Italy and Spain. The material from the prospective study consisted of cDNA or gDNA derived from T cells, B-cell-depleted T cells, or PBMCs. Subjects who had been exposed to COVID-19, were actively infected with it, or had recovered from it provided the deeply sampled blood TCRbeta repertoires that made up the dataset. The repertoires were made available in a free public database intended to serve as a resource for research on the immune response to SARS-CoV-2. Samples came from the ongoing ImmuneRACE study (first 160 participants) plus 1,254 subjects from 6 global collaborators. Nearly every sample came with metadata listing a de-identified subject ID, COVID-19 status, age in years and sex. Where HLA class I and class II types were available, the types were taken from metadata supplied by the sample provider, not from assay-based typing.

Overall study results and their limits: The amount of clinical and demographic metadata varied by source and participant and was provided uncurated.

From its cysteine to its phenylalanine, the CDR3 spans 14 amino acids. Only the CDR3 region is kept as DNA, spanning 42 bases read in frame from base 1. As encoded in the germline V gene, CDR1 is WSHSY while CDR2 is SAAADI. V is shortened by 7 bases, J by 1 base, and the region joining them spans 13 bases. The sequence links TRBV10-2 to TRBJ1-2, with TRBD1 perhaps the D gene, on 5 matching bases. This clonotype was obtained from an older man with acute or convalescent COVID-19. Sample: peripheral blood. The sequenced DNA is TGCGCCAGCACTCCAGGGTATGGTAACTATGGCTACACCTTC. Protein translation: CASTPGYGNYGYTF.